These 29 T cell receptor beta chains came from one sample sequenced in a study of cytomegalovirus exposure and HLA in healthy donors. The PCR was carried out with 60 Vbeta primers and 13 Jbeta primers. Measured with immunoSEQ multiplex PCR; TCRdb has only the in-frame clones, and not every one. The sample lists some 200,000 clones, approximately 67% seen once, with under 3% in the top ten. The sequencing sample was made of PBMCs. The receptor set was obtained from a man between 40 and 49 years old in good health and CMV-seronegative.

This clone has a handful of counts. V and J are TRBV2 and TRBJ1-5; TRBD1 might be the D (6 bases). This CDR3 has 15 residues. Looked up from germline, CDR1 is SNHLY and CDR2 is FYNNEI. Trimming pared 5 bases from V and 0 bases from J, leaving 11 bases between. This CDR3 reads CASSSGQYSNQPQHF. CDR3 bases: TGTGCCAGCAGTTCCGGACAGTATAGCAATCAGCCCCAGCATTTT. Full variable domain (missing parts from reference TRBV2 and TRBJ1-5): EPEVTQTPSHQVTQMGQEVILRCVPISNHLYFYWYRQILGQKVEFLVSFYNNEISEKSEIFDDQFSVERPDGSNFTLKIRSTKLEDSAMYFCASSSGQYSNQPQHFGDGTRLSIL.

V gene TRBV12-5 combines with J gene TRBJ1-1; D is uncertain. Per germline, CDR1 LGHNT and CDR2 FRNRAP. CDR3 length equals 12 residues. The V gene lost 6 bases and the J gene lost 6 bases, with 11 bases spanning the gap. The CDR3 region has the DNA TGTGCTAGTGGATTCCAGGTGCCTGAAGCTTTCTTT. Residues: CASGFQVPEAFF. The whole variable domain, remainder taken from reference TRBV12-5 and TRBJ1-1, is DARVTQTPRHKVTEMGQEVTMRCQPILGHNTVFWYRQTMMQGLELLAYFRNRAPLDDSGMPKDRFSAEMPDATLATLKIQPSEPRDSAVYFCASGFQVPEAFFGQGTRLTVV.

The chain carries TRBV19 and TRBJ2-1; TRBD2 agrees at 7 bases. Losses at the gene ends were 3 bases for V and 4 bases for J; bases not matched to a gene: 6. This CDR3 has 15 residues. Germline-derived CDR1 and CDR2 are LNHDA and SQIVND (reference sequence). DNA of the CDR3: TGTGCCAGTAGTATGGGGTCTAGCGGATACAATGAGCAGTTCTTC. Its translation is CASSMGSSGYNEQFF.

This clone was observed a few times. The V gene is TRBV19, the J gene TRBJ1-1; D not certain. The germline V gene encodes CDR1 LNHDA and CDR2 SQIVND (reference sequence). The CDR3 has 14 amino acids. V lost 3 bases and J lost 2, with 10 bases in between. The CDR3 DNA reads TGTGCCAGTAGTATCGGGCGGGTAAACACTGAAGCTTTCTTT. Translating it yields CASSIGRVNTEAFF.

The chain combines TRBV2 with TRBJ1-1; perhaps TRBD1 as D (5 bases). The germline V gene encodes CDR1 SNHLY and CDR2 FYNNEI. This CDR3 spans 14 amino acids. Between the trimmed V and J ends, which lost 1 base and 2 bases, there was a span of 8 bases. The DNA of the CDR3 is TGTGCCAGCAGTGAAGGGCAGGGTAACACTGAAGCTTTCTTT. Its translation: CASSEGQGNTEAFF.

CDR3 sequence: CASSIPGLYNEQFF. DNA of the CDR3: TGTGCCAGTAGTATACCGGGACTCTACAATGAGCAGTTCTTC. The rearrangement links TRBV19 to TRBJ2-1; the D gene is possibly TRBD2 (6 bases). The germline V and J ends were trimmed by 2 bases and 3 bases, with 8 bases remaining between them. The CDR3 consists of 14 residues. Per germline, CDR1 LNHDA and CDR2 SQIVND (reference sequence). Drawing the rest from reference TRBV19 and TRBJ2-1, the complete variable domain is DGGITQSPKYLFRKEGQNVTLSCEQNLNHDAMYWYRQDPGQGLRLIYYSQIVNDFQKGDIAEGYSVSREKKESFPLTVTSAQKNPTAFYLCASSIPGLYNEQFFGPGTRLTVL.

This clone was found once. This chain uses TRBV7-9 with TRBJ2-1, with 10 nucleotides matching TRBD2. This CDR3 has 15 amino acids. V lost 5 bases to trimming and J lost 6 bases; unmatched junction nucleotides: 7. Germline CDR1 reads SEHNR; CDR2 reads FQNEAQ (reference sequence). Here the CDR3 DNA reads TGTGCCAGCAGCAGATCTAGCGGGAGCGCCAATGAGCAGTTCTTC. As protein: CASSRSSGSANEQFF. The whole variable domain, remainder taken from reference TRBV7-9 and TRBJ2-1, is DTGVSQNPRHKITKRGQNVTFRCDPISEHNRLYWYRQTLGQGPEFLTYFQNEAQLEKSRLLSDRFSAERPKGSFSTLEIQRTEQGDSAMYLCASSRSSGSANEQFFGPGTRLTVL.

The chain couples TRBV6-5 to TRBJ2-1, with 7 bases fitting TRBD2. The CDR3 is made up of 14 amino acids. V shed 8 bases and J 0 bases; nucleotides not matched to a gene: 4. Germline lookup yields CDR1 MNHEY and CDR2 SVGAGI. The CDR3 nucleotides read TGTGCCAGCGCGGGGGAAAGCTCCTACAATGAGCAGTTCTTC. Its translation is CASAGESSYNEQFF.

The gene calls are TRBV2 and TRBJ2-3, with 7 bases that match TRBD2. Germline V gene lookup returns CDR1 SNHLY and CDR2 FYNNEI. The CDR3 is made up of 14 amino acids. With V trimmed by 11 bases and J by 6 bases, 14 bases remained unmatched. The CDR3 loop reads CAAGRGGSADTQYF. CDR3 nucleotide sequence: TGTGCCGCGGGGAGGGGCGGCTCTGCGGATACGCAGTATTTT.

In its sample, this clone was seen a few times. V is TRBV5-4 and J is TRBJ2-5; 9 bases line up with TRBD2. Per germline, CDR1 SGHNT and CDR2 YYREEE (reference sequence). This CDR3 comprises 14 residues. Trimming removed 4 bases from V and 4 bases from J; junction bases left unmatched: 5. The CDR3 region is CASSSSGRPETQYF. CDR3 nucleotides: TGTGCCAGCAGCAGTAGCGGGAGACCAGAGACCCAGTACTTC.

The V and J genes are TRBV4-1 and TRBJ1-5, with a possible D match to TRBD1 (5 bases). Germline V gives CDR1 MGHRA, CDR2 YSYEKL. Between the trimmed V and J ends, which lost 0 bases and 4 bases, there was a span of 10 bases. CDR3 length: 15 amino acids. The chain's CDR3 is CASSQEGGGNQPQHF. Written as DNA, the CDR3 is TGCGCCAGCAGCCAAGAGGGGGGGGGAAATCAGCCCCAGCATTTT.

The gene calls are TRBV19 and TRBJ2-3, with D maybe TRBD2 (5 bases). Germline V gene lookup returns CDR1 LNHDA and CDR2 SQIVND (reference sequence). V lost 3 bases, J lost 6 bases, and 13 bases lay in between. The CDR3 is 14 amino acids. CDR3: CASSIWTERDTQYF. CDR3 coding DNA: TGTGCCAGTAGTATCTGGACGGAGCGGGATACGCAGTATTTT.

The chain carries TRBV2 and TRBJ2-6; D is possibly TRBD2 (6 bases). The germline V gene has CDR1 SNHLY and CDR2 FYNNEI. This CDR3 region has 15 residues. The V end lost 6 bases, the J end lost 4 bases, and 13 bases lay between the germline ends. In DNA form, the CDR3 reads TGTGCCAGCAGGGGACTCTGGACCGGGGCCAACGTCCTGACTTTC. This gives the protein CASRGLWTGANVLTF.

The rearrangement uses TRBV14 and TRBJ2-3; 13 bases line up with TRBD2. V lost 4 bases to trimming and J lost 2 bases; unmatched junction nucleotides: 6. Germline assignment: CDR1 SGHDN and CDR2 FVKESK. The CDR3 covers 17 residues. The CDR3 DNA follows: TGTGCCAGCAGCCGGGCCGGGACTAGCGGGATCACAGATACGCAGTATTTT. Translating it yields CASSRAGTSGITDTQYF.

This clone has just a few counts. The chain employs TRBV5-1 and TRBJ2-5, with D possibly being TRBD1 (5 bases). The DNA end is more similar to TRBJ2-7, so the J call may be wrong. The CDR3 runs to 15 residues. Germline CDR1 and CDR2: SGHRS and YFSETQ. The CDR3: CASSFRMGPPYEQYF. For the CDR3, the DNA is TGCGCCAGCAGCTTCCGCATGGGGCCGCCCTACGAGCAGTACTTC.

The V call is TRBV5-1, the J call TRBJ2-7; 11 positions agree with TRBD2. The CDR3 totals 15 residues. The V and J ends lost 0 bases and 4 bases, in that order; junction bases with no gene match: 3. Germline V gene sequence: CDR1 SGHRS, CDR2 YFSETQ. CDR3 DNA sequence: TGCGCCAGCAGCTTGGAGGGACTAGCGGTATACGAGCAGTACTTC. It translates to CASSLEGLAVYEQYF. The whole variable domain, remainder taken from reference TRBV5-1 and TRBJ2-7, is KAGVTQTPRYLIKTRGQQVTLSCSPISGHRSVSWYQQTPGQGLQFLFEYFSETQRNKGNFPGRFSGRQFSNSRSEMNVSTLELGDSALYLCASSLEGLAVYEQYFGPGTRLTVT.

The gene calls are TRBV7-9 and TRBJ2-1; 9 nucleotides agree with TRBD2. CDR1 is SEHNR and CDR2 is FQNEAQ in the germline V gene (reference sequence). There are 16 residues in the CDR3. J lost 7 bases, V lost 3 bases, and 10 bases had no gene match. In DNA form, the CDR3 reads TGTGCCAGCAGCTTGAACGCGGGGGGGCCGTTGAATGAGCAGTTCTTC. This gives the protein CASSLNAGGPLNEQFF.

The chain employs TRBV7-9 and TRBJ2-5; 10 bases fit TRBD2. Germline-derived CDR1 and CDR2 are SEHNR and FQNEAQ (reference sequence). The CDR3 spans 15 residues. J gave up 1 base and V 2 bases, and 1 base lay outside the gene matches. The CDR3 DNA sequence: TGTGCCAGCAGCTTACGACTAGCGGGCCAAGAGACCCAGTACTTC. Its translation is CASSLRLAGQETQYF.

The J gene is TRBJ2-3, the V gene TRBV7-2; TRBD2 matches 12 bases. J was trimmed by 5 bases and V by 6 bases; bases with no gene match: 15. The germline V gene encodes CDR1 SGHTA and CDR2 FQGNSA. This CDR3 region has 18 residues. The CDR3 nucleotides are TGTGCCAGCAGGACAAACCCCCCTCTAGCGGGGGGGCAAGATACGCAGTATTTT. It specifies CASRTNPPLAGGQDTQYF.

The chain links TRBV18 to TRBJ2-7, with a possible D match to TRBD2 (6 bases). CDR3 length: 13 residues. The germline V gene has CDR1 KGHSH and CDR2 LQKENI. V gave up 3 bases and J gave up 2 bases, with 8 bases separating them. The chain's CDR3 is CASSPPGAYEQYF. For the CDR3, the DNA is TGTGCCAGCTCACCGCCGGGGGCCTACGAGCAGTACTTC.

The chain has TRBV10-3 and TRBJ1-2; D not resolved. V dropped 0 bases and J dropped 3 bases, with 11 bases sitting between them. The CDR3 loop spans 15 amino acids. Per germline, CDR1 ENHRY and CDR2 SYGVKD. As DNA, the CDR3 is TGTGCCATCAGTGAGTCGCTGGCAGATCACTATGGCTACACCTTC. This sequence encodes CAISESLADHYGYTF.

The chain is built from TRBV28 and TRBJ2-3; TRBD1 matches at 7 bases. The J segment lost 2 bases and the V segment lost 6 bases, leaving 17 bases of the junction unmatched. CDR1 and CDR2 (germline): MDHEN, SYDVKM. The CDR3 consists of 18 residues. CDR3 in amino acids: CASRAAGTVPSFTDTQYF. CDR3 DNA sequence: TGTGCCAGCAGGGCGGCAGGGACAGTCCCATCTTTCACAGATACGCAGTATTTT.

This clone turned up a few times. V and J are TRBV4-1 and TRBJ2-3, with 13 bases matching TRBD2. The CDR3 is 17 amino acids. V lost 4 bases to trimming and J lost 2 bases; unmatched junction nucleotides: 6. The germline V gene has CDR1 MGHRA and CDR2 YSYEKL. Here the CDR3 reads CASSRGTSGANTDTQYF. CDR3 DNA sequence: TGCGCCAGCAGCCGAGGGACTAGCGGGGCGAACACAGATACGCAGTATTTT.

The chain recombines TRBV11-3 with TRBJ2-1, with D maybe TRBD1 (5 bases). The CDR3 is 15 residues long. Trimming removed 0 bases from V and 2 bases from J, with 8 bases in between. Per the germline V gene, CDR1 is SGHNT and CDR2 is YENEEA. CDR3 nucleotides: TGTGCCAGCAGCTTAGACAGCAGGGCCTACAATGAGCAGTTCTTC. Protein product: CASSLDSRAYNEQFF.

The CDR3 coding sequence is TGTGCCAGCAGCGCCCGTGGACAGGGGAGTTCACCCCTCCACTTT. Translated, it gives CASSARGQGSSPLHF. The V gene is TRBV11-2, the J gene TRBJ1-6; 9 nucleotides align to TRBD1. This CDR3 contains 15 residues. V dropped 5 bases and J dropped 9; count of bases not matched to a gene: 8. Germline CDR1 SGHAT, CDR2 FQNNGV.

This chain uses TRBV7-2 with TRBJ2-7, with TRBD1 matching 9 bases. This CDR3 is built from 14 residues. V shed 5 bases, J shed 5 bases, and the junction held 7 bases outside the gene matches. Looked up from germline, CDR1 is SGHTA and CDR2 is FQGNSA. Here the CDR3 reads CASSLDRGDDEQYF. The CDR3 DNA reads TGTGCCAGCAGCCTCGACAGGGGGGACGACGAGCAGTACTTC. The full variable domain, with the rest looked up from reference TRBV7-2 and TRBJ2-7, is GAGVSQSPSNKVTEKGKDVELRCDPISGHTALYWYRQSLGQGLEFLIYFQGNSAPDKSGLPSDRFSAERTGGSVSTLTIQRTQQEDSAVYLCASSLDRGDDEQYFGPGTRLTVT.

The gene calls are TRBV5-1 and TRBJ2-7; TRBD2 aligns across 13 bases. The V gene end was trimmed by 4 bases and the J gene end by 5 bases; junction bases not matched to a gene: 12. This CDR3 is built from 17 residues. Germline CDR1 is SGHRS and CDR2 is YFSETQ. CDR3 region: CASSAQLAGGPAHEQYF. The CDR3, as DNA: TGCGCCAGCAGCGCCCAACTAGCGGGAGGGCCGGCCCACGAGCAGTACTTC.

The rearrangement links TRBV4-1 to TRBJ2-7; possible D gene TRBD2, 5 bases. The germline V and J ends were trimmed by 2 bases and 0 bases, with 20 bases remaining between them. The CDR3 extends over 18 amino acids. In germline, CDR1 is MGHRA, CDR2 YSYEKL. CDR3 residues: CASSQSISGGWYSYEQYF. The CDR3, as DNA: TGCGCCAGCAGCCAATCTATATCCGGCGGGTGGTACTCCTACGAGCAGTACTTC.

The chain recombines TRBV5-1 with TRBJ1-1; D possibly corresponds to TRBD1 (5 bases). V was clipped by 0 bases and J by 7 bases, with 7 bases between them. CDR3 length: 12 residues. In germline, CDR1 is SGHRS, CDR2 YFSETQ. The CDR3 DNA follows: TGCGCCAGCAGCTTGGTAGGGGATGAAGCTTTCTTT. Encoded protein: CASSLVGDEAFF.